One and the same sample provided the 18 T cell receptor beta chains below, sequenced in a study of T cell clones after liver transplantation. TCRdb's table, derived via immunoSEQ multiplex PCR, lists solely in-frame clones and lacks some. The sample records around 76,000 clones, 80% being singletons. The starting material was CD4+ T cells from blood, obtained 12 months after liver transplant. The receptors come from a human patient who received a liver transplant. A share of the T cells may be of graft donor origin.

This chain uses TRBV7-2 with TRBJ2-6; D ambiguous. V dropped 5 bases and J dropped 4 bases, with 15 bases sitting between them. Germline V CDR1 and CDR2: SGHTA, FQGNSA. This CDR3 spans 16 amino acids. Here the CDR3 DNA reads TGTGCCAGCAGCCGACCCGGGCCCACCGGGGCCAACGTCCTGACTTTC. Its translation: CASSRPGPTGANVLTF.

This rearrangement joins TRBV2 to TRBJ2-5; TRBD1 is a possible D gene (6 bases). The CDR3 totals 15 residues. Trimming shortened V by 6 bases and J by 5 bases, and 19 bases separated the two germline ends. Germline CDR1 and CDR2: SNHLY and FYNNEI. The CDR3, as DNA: TGTGCCAGCAGACAGGGTACGGTAACGGCGGAGACCCAGTACTTC. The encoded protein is CASRQGTVTAETQYF.

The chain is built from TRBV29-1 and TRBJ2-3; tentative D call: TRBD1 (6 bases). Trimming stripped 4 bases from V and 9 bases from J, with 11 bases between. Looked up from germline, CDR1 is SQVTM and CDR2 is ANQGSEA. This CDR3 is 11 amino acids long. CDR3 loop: CSVAAGVTQYF. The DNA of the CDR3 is TGCAGCGTTGCTGCAGGGGTCACGCAGTATTTT.

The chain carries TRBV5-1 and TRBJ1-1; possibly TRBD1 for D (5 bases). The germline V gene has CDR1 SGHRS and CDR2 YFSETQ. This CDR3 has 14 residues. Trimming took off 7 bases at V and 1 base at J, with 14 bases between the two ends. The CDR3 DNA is TGCGCCAGCGGCAGACAGAGCTCGAACACTGAAGCTTTCTTT. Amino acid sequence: CASGRQSSNTEAFF. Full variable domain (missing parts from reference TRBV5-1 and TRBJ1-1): KAGVTQTPRYLIKTRGQQVTLSCSPISGHRSVSWYQQTPGQGLQFLFEYFSETQRNKGNFPGRFSGRQFSNSRSEMNVSTLELGDSALYLCASGRQSSNTEAFFGQGTRLTVV.

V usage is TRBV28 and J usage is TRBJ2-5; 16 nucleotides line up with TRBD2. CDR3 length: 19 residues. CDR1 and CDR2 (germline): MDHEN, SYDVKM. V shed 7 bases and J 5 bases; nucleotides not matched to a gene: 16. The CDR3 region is CASTLQPGTSGRAGETQYF. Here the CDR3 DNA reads TGTGCCAGCACCCTACAGCCAGGGACTAGCGGGAGGGCCGGGGAGACCCAGTACTTC.

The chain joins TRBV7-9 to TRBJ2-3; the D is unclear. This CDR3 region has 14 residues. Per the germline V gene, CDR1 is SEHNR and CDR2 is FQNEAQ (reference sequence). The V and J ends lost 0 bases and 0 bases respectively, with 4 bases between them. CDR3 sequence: CASSLALSTDTQYF. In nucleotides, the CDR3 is TGTGCCAGCAGCTTAGCGCTCAGCACAGATACGCAGTATTTT.

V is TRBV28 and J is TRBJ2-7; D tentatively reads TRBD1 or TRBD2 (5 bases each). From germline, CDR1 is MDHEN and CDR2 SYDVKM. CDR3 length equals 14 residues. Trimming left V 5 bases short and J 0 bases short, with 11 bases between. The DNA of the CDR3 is TGTGCCAGCAGTAGTTGGGACCCCTCCTACGAGCAGTACTTC. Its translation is CASSSWDPSYEQYF.

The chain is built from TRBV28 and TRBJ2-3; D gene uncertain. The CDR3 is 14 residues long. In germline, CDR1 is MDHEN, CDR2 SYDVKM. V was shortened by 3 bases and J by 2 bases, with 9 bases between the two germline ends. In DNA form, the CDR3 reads TGTGCCAGCAGTTTTGCCTCCTACACAGATACGCAGTATTTT. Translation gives CASSFASYTDTQYF.

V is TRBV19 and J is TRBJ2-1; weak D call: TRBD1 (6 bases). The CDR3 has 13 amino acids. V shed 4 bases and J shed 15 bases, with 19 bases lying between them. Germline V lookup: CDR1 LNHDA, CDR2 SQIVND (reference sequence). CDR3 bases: TGTGCCAGTAGTAACCCGGGGACATCTGTGCCGTTCTTC. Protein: CASSNPGTSVPFF.

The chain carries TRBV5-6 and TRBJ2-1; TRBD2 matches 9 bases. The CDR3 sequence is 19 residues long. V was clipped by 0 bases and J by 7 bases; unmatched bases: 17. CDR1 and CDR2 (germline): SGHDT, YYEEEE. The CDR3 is CASSLGYWTETSGGNEQFF. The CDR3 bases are TGTGCCAGCAGCTTGGGATATTGGACAGAGACTAGCGGAGGTAATGAGCAGTTCTTC. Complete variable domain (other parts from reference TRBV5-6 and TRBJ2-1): DAGVTQSPTHLIKTRGQQVTLRCSPKSGHDTVSWYQQALGQGPQFIFQYYEEEERQRGNFPDRFSGHQFPNYSSELNVNALLLGDSALYLCASSLGYWTETSGGNEQFFGPGTRLTVL.

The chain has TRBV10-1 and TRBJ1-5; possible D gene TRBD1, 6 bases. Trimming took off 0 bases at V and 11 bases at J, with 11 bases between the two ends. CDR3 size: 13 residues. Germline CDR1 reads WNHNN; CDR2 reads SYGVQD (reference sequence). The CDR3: CASSESGDTAQHF. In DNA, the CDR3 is TGCGCCAGCAGTGAGTCCGGGGACACGGCCCAGCATTTT.

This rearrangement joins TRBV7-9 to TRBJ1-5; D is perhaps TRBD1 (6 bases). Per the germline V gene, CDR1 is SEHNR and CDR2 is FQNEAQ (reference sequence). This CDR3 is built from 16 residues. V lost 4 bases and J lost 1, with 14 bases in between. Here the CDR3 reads CASSSLTGVSNQPQHF. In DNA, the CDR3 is TGTGCCAGCAGCTCTCTGACAGGCGTGAGCAATCAGCCCCAGCATTTT.

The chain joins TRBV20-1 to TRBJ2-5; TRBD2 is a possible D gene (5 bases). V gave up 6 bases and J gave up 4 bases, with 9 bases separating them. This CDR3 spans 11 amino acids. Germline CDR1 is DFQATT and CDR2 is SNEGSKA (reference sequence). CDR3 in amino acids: CSAVEGETQYF. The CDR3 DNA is TGCAGTGCGGTAGAGGGAGAGACCCAGTACTTC.

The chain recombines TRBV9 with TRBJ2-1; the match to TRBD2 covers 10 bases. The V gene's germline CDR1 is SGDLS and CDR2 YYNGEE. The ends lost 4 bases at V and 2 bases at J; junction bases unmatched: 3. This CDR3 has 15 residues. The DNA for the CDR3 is TGTGCCAGCAGCCTTAGCGGGAGGCCCTACAATGAGCAGTTCTTC. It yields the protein CASSLSGRPYNEQFF. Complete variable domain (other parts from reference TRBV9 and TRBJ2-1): DSGVTQTPKHLITATGQRVTLRCSPRSGDLSVYWYQQSLDQGLQFLIQYYNGEERAKGNILERFSAQQFPDLHSELNLSSLELGDSALYFCASSLSGRPYNEQFFGPGTRLTVL.

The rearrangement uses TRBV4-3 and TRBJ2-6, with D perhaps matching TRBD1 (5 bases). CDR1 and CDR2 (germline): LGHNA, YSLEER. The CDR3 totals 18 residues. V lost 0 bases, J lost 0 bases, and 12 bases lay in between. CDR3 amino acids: CASSQETVLTSGANVLTF. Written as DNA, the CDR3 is TGCGCCAGCAGCCAAGAGACAGTTCTTACCTCTGGGGCCAACGTCCTGACTTTC.

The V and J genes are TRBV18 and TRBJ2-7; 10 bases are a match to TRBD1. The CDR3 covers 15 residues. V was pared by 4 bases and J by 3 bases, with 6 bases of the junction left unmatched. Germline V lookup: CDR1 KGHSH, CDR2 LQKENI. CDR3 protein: CASSQAGTGDYEQYF. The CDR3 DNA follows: TGTGCCAGCTCACAGGCAGGGACAGGGGACTACGAGCAGTACTTC.

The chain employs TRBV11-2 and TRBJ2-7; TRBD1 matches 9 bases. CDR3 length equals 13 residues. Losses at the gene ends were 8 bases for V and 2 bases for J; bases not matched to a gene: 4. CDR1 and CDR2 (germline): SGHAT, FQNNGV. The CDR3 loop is CASGQGQTYEQYF. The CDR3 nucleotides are TGTGCCAGCGGACAGGGGCAAACCTACGAGCAGTACTTC.

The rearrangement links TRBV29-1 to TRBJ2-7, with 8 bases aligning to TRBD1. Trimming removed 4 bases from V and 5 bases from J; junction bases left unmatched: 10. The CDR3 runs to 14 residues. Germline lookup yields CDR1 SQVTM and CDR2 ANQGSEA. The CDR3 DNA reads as TGCAGCGTTGCGAGAAGAGACAGGGGACACGAGCAGTACTTC. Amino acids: CSVARRDRGHEQYF.